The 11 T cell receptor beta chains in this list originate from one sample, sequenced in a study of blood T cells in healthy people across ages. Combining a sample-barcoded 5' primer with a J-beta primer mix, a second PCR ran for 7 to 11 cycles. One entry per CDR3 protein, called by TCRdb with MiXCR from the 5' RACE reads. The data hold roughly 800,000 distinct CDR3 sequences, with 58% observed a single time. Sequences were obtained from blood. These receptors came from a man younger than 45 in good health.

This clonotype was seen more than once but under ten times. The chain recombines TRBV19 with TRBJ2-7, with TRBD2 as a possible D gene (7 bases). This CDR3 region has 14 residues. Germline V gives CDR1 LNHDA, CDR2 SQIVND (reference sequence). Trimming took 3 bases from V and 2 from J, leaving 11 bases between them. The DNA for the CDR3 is TGTGCCAGTAGTATCGGGGGGCTCACCTACGAGCAGTACTTC. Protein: CASSIGGLTYEQYF.

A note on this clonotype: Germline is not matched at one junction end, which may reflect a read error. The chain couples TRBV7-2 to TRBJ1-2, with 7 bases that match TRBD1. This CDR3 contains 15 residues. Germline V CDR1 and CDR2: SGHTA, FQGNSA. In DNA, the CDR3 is TGTGCCGGCAGCTTAGGAGGTTTGCAGGGGGATGGCTACACCTTC. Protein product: CAGSLGGLQGDGYTF.

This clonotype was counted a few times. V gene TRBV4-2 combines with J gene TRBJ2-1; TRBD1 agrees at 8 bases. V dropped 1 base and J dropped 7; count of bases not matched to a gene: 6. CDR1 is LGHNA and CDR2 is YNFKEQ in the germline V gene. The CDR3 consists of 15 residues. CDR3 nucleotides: TGTGCCAGCAGCCAAGGGACAGGGATGATTAATGAGCAGTTCTTC. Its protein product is CASSQGTGMINEQFF.

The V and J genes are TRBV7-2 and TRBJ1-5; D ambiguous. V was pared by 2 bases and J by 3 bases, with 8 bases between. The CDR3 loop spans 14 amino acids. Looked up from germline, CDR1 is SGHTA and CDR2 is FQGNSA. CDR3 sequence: CASSLPGFNQPQHF. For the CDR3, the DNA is TGTGCCAGCAGCTTACCCGGATTCAATCAGCCCCAGCATTTT.

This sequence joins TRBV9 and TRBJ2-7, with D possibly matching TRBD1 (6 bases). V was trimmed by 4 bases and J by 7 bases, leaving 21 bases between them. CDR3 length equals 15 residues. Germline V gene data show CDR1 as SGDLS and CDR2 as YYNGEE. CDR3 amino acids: CASSKGDTLFGEQYF. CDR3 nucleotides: TGTGCCAGCAGCAAAGGGGACACCCTCTTTGGGGAGCAGTACTTC.

In DNA, the CDR3 is TGTGCCAGTTTAGACCCGAACCAAGAGACCCAGTACTTC. Amino acids: CASLDPNQETQYF. The genes are TRBV27 and TRBJ2-5; D not resolved. The V end was cut by 9 bases, the J end by 0 bases, with 11 bases between. The germline V gene has CDR1 MNHEY and CDR2 SMNVEV (reference sequence). This CDR3 has 13 amino acids.

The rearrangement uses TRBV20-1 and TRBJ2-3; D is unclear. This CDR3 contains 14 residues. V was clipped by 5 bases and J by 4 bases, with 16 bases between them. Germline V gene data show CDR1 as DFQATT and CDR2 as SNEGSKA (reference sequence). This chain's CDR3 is CSAFRRSGSDTQYF. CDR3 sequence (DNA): TGCAGTGCTTTCCGACGATCGGGCTCAGATACGCAGTATTTT.

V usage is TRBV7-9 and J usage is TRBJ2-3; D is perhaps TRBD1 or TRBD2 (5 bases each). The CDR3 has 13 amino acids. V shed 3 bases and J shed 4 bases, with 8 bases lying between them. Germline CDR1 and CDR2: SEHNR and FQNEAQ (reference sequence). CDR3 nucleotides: TGTGCCAGCAGCTTGGGGGTTCCAGATACGCAGTATTTT. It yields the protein CASSLGVPDTQYF. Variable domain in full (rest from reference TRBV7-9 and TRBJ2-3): DTGVSQNPRHKITKRGQNVTFRCDPISEHNRLYWYRQTLGQGPEFLTYFQNEAQLEKSRLLSDRFSAERPKGSFSTLEIQRTEQGDSAMYLCASSLGVPDTQYFGPGTRLTVL.

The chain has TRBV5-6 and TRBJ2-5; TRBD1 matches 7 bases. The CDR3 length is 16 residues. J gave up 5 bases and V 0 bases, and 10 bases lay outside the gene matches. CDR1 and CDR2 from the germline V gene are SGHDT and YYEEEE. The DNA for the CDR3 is TGTGCCAGCAGCTTGGACCGACAGGGTGGGAGCGAGACCCAGTACTTC. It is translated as CASSLDRQGGSETQYF.

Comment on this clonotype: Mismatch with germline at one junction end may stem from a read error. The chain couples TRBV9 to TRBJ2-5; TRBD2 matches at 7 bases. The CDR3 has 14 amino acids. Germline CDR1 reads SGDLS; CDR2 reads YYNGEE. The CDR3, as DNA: TGCGCCAGCAGCCCCGGGACTATCCAAGAGACCCAGTACTTC. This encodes CASSPGTIQETQYF.

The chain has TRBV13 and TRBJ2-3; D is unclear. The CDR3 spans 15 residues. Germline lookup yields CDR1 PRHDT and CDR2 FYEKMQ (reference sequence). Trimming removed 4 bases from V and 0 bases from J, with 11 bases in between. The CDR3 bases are TGTGCCAGCAGCTCGCAAAGTTCCAGCACAGATACGCAGTATTTT. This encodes CASSSQSSSTDTQYF.